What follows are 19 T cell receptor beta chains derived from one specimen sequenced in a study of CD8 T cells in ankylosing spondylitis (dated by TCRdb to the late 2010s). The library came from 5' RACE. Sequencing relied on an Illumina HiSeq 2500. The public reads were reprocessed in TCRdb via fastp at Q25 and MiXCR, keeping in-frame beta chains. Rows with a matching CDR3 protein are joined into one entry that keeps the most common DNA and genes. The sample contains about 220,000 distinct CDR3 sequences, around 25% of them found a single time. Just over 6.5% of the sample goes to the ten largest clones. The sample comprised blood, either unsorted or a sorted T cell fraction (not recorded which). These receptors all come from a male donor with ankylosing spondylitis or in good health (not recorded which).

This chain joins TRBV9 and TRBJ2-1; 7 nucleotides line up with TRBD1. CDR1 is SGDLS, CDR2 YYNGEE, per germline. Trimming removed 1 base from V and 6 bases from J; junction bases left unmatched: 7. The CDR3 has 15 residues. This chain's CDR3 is CASSVRQGLLNEQFF. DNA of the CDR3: TGTGCCAGCAGCGTACGACAGGGCCTACTCAATGAGCAGTTCTTC.

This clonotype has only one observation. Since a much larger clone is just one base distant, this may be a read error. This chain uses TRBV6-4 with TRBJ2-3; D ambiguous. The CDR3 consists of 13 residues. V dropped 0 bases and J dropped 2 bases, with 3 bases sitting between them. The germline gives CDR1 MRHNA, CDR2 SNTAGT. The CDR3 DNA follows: TGTGCCAGCAGTGACTCTGACACAGATACGCAGTATTTT. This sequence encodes CASSDSDTDTQYF.

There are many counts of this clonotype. CDR3 protein: CASRGLAGAYEQYF. The CDR3 DNA is TGTGCCAGCCGTGGACTAGCGGGAGCCTACGAGCAGTACTTC. V and J are TRBV27 and TRBJ2-7; 13 bases line up with TRBD2. The CDR3 extends over 14 amino acids. Germline CDR1 MNHEY, CDR2 SMNVEV (reference sequence). Unmatched junction bases numbered 3, after V lost 8 bases and J lost 2 bases.

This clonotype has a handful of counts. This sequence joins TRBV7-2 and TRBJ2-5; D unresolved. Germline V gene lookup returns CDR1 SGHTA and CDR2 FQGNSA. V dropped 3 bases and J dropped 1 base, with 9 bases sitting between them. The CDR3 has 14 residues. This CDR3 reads CASSFPSIQETQYF. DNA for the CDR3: TGTGCCAGCAGCTTTCCCAGCATCCAAGAGACCCAGTACTTC.

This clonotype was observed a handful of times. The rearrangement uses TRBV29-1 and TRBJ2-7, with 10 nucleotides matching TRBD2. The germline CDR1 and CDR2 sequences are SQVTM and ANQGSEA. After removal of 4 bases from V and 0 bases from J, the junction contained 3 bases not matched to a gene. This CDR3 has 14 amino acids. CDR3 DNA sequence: TGCAGCGTTGCAAGGACTAGCGGCTCCTACGAGCAGTACTTC. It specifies CSVARTSGSYEQYF.

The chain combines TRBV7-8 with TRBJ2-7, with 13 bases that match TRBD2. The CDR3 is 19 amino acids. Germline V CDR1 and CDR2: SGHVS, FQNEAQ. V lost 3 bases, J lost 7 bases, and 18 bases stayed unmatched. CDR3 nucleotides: TGTGCCAGCAGCTTCGTTCCCGGGACTAGCGGGATCGGAAGGTATGAGCAGTACTTC. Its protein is CASSFVPGTSGIGRYEQYF.

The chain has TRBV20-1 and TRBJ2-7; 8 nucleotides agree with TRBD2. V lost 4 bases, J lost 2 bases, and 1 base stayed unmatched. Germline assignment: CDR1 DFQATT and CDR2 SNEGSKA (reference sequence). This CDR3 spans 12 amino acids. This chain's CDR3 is CSATGGPYEQYF. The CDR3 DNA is TGCAGTGCTACGGGGGGGCCCTACGAGCAGTACTTC.

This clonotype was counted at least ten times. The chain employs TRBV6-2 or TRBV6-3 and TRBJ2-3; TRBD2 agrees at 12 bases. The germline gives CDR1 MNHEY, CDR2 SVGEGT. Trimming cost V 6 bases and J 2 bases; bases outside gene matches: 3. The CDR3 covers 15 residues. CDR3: CASRRTSGATDTQYF. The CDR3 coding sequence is TGTGCCAGCAGAAGGACTAGCGGGGCCACAGATACGCAGTATTTT.

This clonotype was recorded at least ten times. DNA of the CDR3: TGTGCCAGCAGTTTAGGAGGGGGAAAAGAGACCCAGTACTTC. This gives the protein CASSLGGGKETQYF. The chain carries TRBV12-3 or TRBV12-4 and TRBJ2-5, with a possible D match to TRBD1 (6 bases). CDR3 length: 14 amino acids. V lost 1 base and J lost 3, with 9 bases in between.

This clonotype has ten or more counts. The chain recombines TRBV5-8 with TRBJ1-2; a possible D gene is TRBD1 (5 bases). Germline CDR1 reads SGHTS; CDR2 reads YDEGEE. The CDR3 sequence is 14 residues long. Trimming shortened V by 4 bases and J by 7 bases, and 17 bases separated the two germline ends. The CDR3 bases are TGTGCCAGCAGCCCGGCGGGGGGAAGAGTTGGCTACACCTTC. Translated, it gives CASSPAGGRVGYTF.

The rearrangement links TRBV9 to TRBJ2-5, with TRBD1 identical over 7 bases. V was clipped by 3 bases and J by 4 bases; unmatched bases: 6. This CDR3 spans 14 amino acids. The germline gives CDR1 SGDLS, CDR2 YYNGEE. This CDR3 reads CASSGTGVGETQYF. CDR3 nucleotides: TGTGCCAGCAGCGGTACAGGGGTGGGAGAGACCCAGTACTTC. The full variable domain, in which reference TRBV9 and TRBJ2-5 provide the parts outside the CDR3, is DSGVTQTPKHLITATGQRVTLRCSPRSGDLSVYWYQQSLDQGLQFLIQYYNGEERAKGNILERFSAQQFPDLHSELNLSSLELGDSALYFCASSGTGVGETQYFGPGTRLLVL.

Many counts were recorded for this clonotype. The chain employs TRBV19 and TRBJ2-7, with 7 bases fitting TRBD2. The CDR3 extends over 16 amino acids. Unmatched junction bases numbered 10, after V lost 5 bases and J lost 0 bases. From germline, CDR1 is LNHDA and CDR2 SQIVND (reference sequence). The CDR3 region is CASSENGASGSYEQYF. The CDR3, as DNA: TGTGCCAGTAGTGAGAATGGGGCTAGCGGCTCCTACGAGCAGTACTTC.

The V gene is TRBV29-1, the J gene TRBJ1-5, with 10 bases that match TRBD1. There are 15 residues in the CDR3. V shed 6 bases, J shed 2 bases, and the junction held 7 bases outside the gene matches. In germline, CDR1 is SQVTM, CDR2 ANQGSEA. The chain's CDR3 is CSVHLTGGGNQPQHF. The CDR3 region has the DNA TGCAGCGTCCATCTGACAGGGGGCGGCAATCAGCCCCAGCATTTT.

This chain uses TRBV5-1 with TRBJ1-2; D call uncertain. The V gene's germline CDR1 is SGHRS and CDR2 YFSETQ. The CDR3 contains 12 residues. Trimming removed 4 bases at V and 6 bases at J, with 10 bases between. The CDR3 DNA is TGCGCCAGCAGCCCCCTCTCCGATGGCTACACCTTC. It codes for CASSPLSDGYTF.

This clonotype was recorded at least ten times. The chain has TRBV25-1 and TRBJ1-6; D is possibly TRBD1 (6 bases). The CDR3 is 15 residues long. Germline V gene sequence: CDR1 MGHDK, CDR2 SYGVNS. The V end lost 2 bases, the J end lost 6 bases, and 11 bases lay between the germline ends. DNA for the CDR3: TGTGCCAGCAGTGAAACAGGGTCGGGTAATTCACCCCTCCACTTT. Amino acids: CASSETGSGNSPLHF.

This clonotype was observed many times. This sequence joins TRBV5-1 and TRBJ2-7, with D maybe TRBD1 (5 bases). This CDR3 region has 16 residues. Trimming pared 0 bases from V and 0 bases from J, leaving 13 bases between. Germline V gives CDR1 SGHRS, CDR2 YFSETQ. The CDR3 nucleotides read TGCGCCAGCAGCTTGGGGTCGACAGTAACCTCCTACGAGCAGTACTTC. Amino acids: CASSLGSTVTSYEQYF.

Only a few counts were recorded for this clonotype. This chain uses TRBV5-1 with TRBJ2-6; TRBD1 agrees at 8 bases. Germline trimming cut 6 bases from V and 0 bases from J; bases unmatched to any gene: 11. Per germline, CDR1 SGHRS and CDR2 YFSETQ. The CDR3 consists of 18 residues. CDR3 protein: CASNSDRGLNSGANVLTF. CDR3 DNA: TGCGCCAGCAACAGTGACAGGGGATTGAACTCTGGGGCCAACGTCCTGACTTTC.

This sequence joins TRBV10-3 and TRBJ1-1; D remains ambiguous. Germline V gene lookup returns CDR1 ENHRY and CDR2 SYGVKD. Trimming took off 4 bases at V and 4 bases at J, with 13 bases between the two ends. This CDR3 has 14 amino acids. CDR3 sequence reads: CAISGRRTPTEAFF. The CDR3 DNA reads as TGTGCCATCAGTGGGAGACGGACTCCCACTGAAGCTTTCTTT.

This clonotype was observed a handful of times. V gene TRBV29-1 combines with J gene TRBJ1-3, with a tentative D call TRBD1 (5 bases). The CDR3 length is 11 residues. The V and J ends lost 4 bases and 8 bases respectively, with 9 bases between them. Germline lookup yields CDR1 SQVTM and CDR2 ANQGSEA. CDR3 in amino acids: CSVVEGYTIYF. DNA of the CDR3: TGCAGCGTTGTAGAGGGGTACACCATATATTTT.